What follows are 9 T cell receptor beta chains derived from one specimen sequenced in a study of OX40 agonist ivuxolimab in advanced cancers. Assay used: immunoSEQ multiplex PCR; TCRdb lists only in-frame clones, some missing. The top ten clones hold approximately 4.6% of a sample with fewer than 65,000 clones, 90% of them seen once. The material was CD4+ or CD8+ T cells sorted from blood, obtained in a trial of the OX40 agonist ivuxolimab. These TCRs come from an adult with an advanced solid tumor such as melanoma, head and neck, liver or kidney cancer.

This rearrangement joins TRBV18 to TRBJ2-2; D unclear. Germline values: CDR1 KGHSH, CDR2 LQKENI. The CDR3 is made up of 13 amino acids. V was pared by 0 bases and J by 5 bases, with 4 bases between. This chain's CDR3 is CASSPPGTGELFF. CDR3 bases: TGTGCCAGCTCACCACCGGGGACCGGGGAGCTGTTTTTT.

This clone is a singleton in its sample. The chain carries TRBV6-5 and TRBJ1-5, with D perhaps TRBD1 (5 bases). V lost 2 bases and J lost 5, with 13 bases in between. Germline loops: CDR1 MNHEY, CDR2 SVGAGI. The length of the CDR3 is 15 residues. The CDR3 loop is CASSYPDTGDQPQHF. Written as DNA, the CDR3 is TGTGCCAGCAGTTACCCCGACACGGGGGATCAGCCCCAGCATTTT.

The CDR3 spells CASSNRLAECYDQYF. The CDR3 DNA reads as TGTGCCAGCAGCAACCGACTAGCGGAATGCTACGATCAGTACTTC. J is TRBJ2-7 and V is TRBV21-1; no DNA check was done on the table's D call, TRBD2. TRBV21-1 is designated a pseudogene. This CDR3 has 15 residues.

The chain links TRBV7-8 to TRBJ2-1, with TRBD2 as a possible D gene (6 bases). Germline loops: CDR1 SGHVS, CDR2 FQNEAQ. The CDR3 consists of 16 residues. Trimming took 4 bases from V and 9 from J, leaving 22 bases between them. DNA for the CDR3: TGTGCCAGCAGCTGGGGACTTAGGGCCCCTGTCGCTGAGCAGTTCTTC. This codes for CASSWGLRAPVAEQFF.

V usage is TRBV5-1 and J usage is TRBJ2-7, with TRBD1 identical over 12 bases. The trim removed 4 bases at V and 3 bases at J, leaving 8 bases unmatched. This CDR3 contains 16 residues. Per the germline V gene, CDR1 is SGHRS and CDR2 is YFSETQ. CDR3 sequence (DNA): TGCGCCAGCAGCCTCACCGGGACAGGGGGCGTCTACGAGCAGTACTTC. Residues: CASSLTGTGGVYEQYF.

This rearrangement joins TRBV7-2 to TRBJ2-1, with D tentatively TRBD1 (6 bases). The CDR3 covers 15 residues. Germline CDR1 is SGHTA and CDR2 is FQGNSA. Trimming took 1 base from V and 6 from J, leaving 13 bases between them. The chain's CDR3 is CASSLEIGRGNEQFF. CDR3 DNA sequence: TGTGCCAGCAGCTTAGAGATCGGCAGGGGCAATGAGCAGTTCTTC.

The chain's CDR3 is CATHPEGIDTQYF. CDR3 DNA: TGTGCCACCCACCCGGAGGGAATAGATACGCAGTATTTT. This chain joins TRBV2 and TRBJ2-3; D perhaps matches TRBD2 (6 bases). This CDR3 contains 13 residues. V lost 10 bases, J lost 5 bases, and 16 bases lay in between. Germline V gene data show CDR1 as SNHLY and CDR2 as FYNNEI.

This chain uses TRBV9 with TRBJ2-3; possible D gene TRBD1, 6 bases. The CDR3 covers 13 residues. The germline V gene encodes CDR1 SGDLS and CDR2 YYNGEE. V dropped 5 bases and J dropped 2 bases, with 9 bases sitting between them. This CDR3 is CASSGQNTDTQYF. CDR3 nucleotide sequence: TGTGCCAGCAGTGGACAGAACACAGATACGCAGTATTTT.

The chain employs TRBV6-5 and TRBJ1-6; D not resolved. The CDR3 extends over 14 amino acids. Trimming pared 10 bases from V and 4 bases from J, leaving 14 bases between. The germline CDR1 and CDR2 sequences are MNHEY and SVGAGI. The DNA of the CDR3 is TGTGCCACCCAAGGTTGGCAGTATAATTCACCCCTCCACTTT. Translation gives CATQGWQYNSPLHF.